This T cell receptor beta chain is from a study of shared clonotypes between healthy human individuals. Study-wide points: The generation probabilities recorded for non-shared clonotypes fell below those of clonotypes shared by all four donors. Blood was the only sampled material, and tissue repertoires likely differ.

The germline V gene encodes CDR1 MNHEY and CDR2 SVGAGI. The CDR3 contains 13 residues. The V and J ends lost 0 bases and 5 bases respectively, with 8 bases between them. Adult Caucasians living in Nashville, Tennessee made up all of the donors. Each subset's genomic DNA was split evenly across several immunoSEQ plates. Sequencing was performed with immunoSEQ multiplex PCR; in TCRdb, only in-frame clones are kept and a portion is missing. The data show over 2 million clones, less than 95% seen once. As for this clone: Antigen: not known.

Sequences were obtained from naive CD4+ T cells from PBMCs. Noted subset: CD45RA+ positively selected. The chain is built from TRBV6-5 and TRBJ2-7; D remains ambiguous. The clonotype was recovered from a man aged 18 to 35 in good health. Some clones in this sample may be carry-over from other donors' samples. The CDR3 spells CASSYSVMDEQYF. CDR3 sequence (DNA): TGTGCCAGCAGTTACTCGGTCATGGACGAGCAGTACTTC.